This T cell receptor (beta chain) was sequenced in a study of blood T cell repertoires in COVID-19. About the research overall: Sources were T cells, B-cell-depleted T cells, or PBMCs; the material itself was cDNA or gDNA.

The V end was cut by 1 base, the J end by 1 base, with 4 bases between. CDR3 length: 13 amino acids. The repertoire was sequenced with immunoSEQ multiplex PCR; TCRdb's copy has only in-frame clones and lacks some. The data hold 140,000 or so clones, with about 83% observed a single time. The rearrangement joins TRBV12-3 or TRBV12-4 to TRBJ1-1; D ambiguous. This TCR was sampled from a woman aged 50 to 60 with acute COVID-19. Sequenced input: PBMCs or T cells enriched from blood (not recorded which). This chain's CDR3 is CASSLVRNTEAFF. CDR3 bases: TGTGCCAGCAGTTTAGTTCGGAACACTGAAGCTTTCTTT.